The clone carrying this TCR beta chain was seen only a few times. These data originate in a study of blood T cell repertoires in COVID-19. The overall study: The samples span acute and convalescent COVID-19 from the United States, Italy and Spain. Sources were T cells, B-cell-depleted T cells, or PBMCs; the material itself was cDNA or gDNA.

Followed over time, Seattle patients had been enrolled while infection was active. Repertoires were generated with immunoSEQ multiplex PCR, while TCRdb's copy carries only in-frame clones and drops some. The repertoire holds about 370,000 clones, around 90% seen once, with around 3% in the top ten. In germline, CDR1 is MNHNS, CDR2 SASEGT. This CDR3 region has 17 residues. The V and J ends lost 2 bases and 2 bases, in that order; junction bases with no gene match: 11. The rearrangement joins TRBV6-1 to TRBJ2-7, with TRBD1 matching over 8 bases. Input material: peripheral blood. The receptor comes from a woman aged 25 to 39 with COVID-19, enrolled during active disease. In nucleotides, the CDR3 is TGTGCCAGCAGTGAAACTATGGACAGGGTTTTACCCTACGAGCAGTACTTC. Its protein product is CASSETMDRVLPYEQYF.